This T cell receptor beta chain was identified during a study of blood T cell repertoires in COVID-19. About the study: Researchers got acute and convalescent COVID-19 samples from the United States, Italy and Spain.

The assay was immunoSEQ multiplex PCR, and TCRdb's table has in-frame clones only and misses some. The top ten hold about a sixth of the sample, which has about 130,000 clones, 65% to 85% seen once. V lost 4 bases, J lost 5 bases, and 2 bases stayed unmatched. Germline V gene sequence: CDR1 KGHDR, CDR2 SFDVKD. CDR3 length equals 14 residues. The sample comprised peripheral blood. This chain joins TRBV24-1 and TRBJ2-1; TRBD2 matches at 9 bases. The TCR was taken from a man between 25 and 39 years old with COVID-19, enrolled during active disease. CDR3 in DNA: TGTGCCACCAGTGAATTAGCGGGAGACAATGAGCAGTTCTTC. This encodes CATSELAGDNEQFF.